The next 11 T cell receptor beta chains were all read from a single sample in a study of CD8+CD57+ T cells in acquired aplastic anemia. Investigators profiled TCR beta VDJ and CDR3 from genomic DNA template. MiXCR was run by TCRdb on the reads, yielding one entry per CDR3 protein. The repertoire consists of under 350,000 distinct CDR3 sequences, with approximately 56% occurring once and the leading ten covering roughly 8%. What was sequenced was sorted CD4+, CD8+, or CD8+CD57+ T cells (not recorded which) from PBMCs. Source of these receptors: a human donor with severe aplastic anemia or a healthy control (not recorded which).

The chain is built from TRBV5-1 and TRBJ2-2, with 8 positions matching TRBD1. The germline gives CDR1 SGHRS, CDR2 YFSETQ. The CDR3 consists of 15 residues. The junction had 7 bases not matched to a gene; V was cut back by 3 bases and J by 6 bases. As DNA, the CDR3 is TGCGCCAGCAGCTCCGGACAGGGCTGGGCCGGGGAGCTGTTTTTT. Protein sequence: CASSSGQGWAGELFF.

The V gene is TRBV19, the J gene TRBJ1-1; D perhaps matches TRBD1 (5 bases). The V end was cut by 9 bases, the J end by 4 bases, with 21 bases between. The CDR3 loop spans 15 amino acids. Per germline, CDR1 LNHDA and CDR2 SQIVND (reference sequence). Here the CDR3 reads CASSEAGRGSTEAFF. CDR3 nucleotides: TGTGCCAGCAGTGAAGCCGGGAGGGGCAGCACTGAAGCTTTCTTT.

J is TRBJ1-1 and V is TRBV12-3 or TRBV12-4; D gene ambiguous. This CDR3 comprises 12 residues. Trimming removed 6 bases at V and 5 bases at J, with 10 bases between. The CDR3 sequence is CASSLSVTEAFF. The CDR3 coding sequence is TGTGCCAGCAGCCTCAGCGTAACTGAAGCTTTCTTT.

CDR3 sequence (DNA): TGTGCCAGCAGTGAATTAGTGCAGTTGAGCAATCAGCCCCAGCATTTT. It yields the protein CASSELVQLSNQPQHF. The chain combines TRBV6-1 with TRBJ1-5, with D unresolved. Trimming removed 2 bases from V and 1 base from J, with 12 bases in between. Germline V CDR1 and CDR2: MNHNS, SASEGT. This CDR3 has 16 amino acids.

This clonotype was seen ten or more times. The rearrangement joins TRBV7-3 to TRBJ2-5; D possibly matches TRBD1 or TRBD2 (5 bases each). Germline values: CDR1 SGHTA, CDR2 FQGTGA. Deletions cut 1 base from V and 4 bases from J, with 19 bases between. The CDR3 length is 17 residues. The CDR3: CASSLKNPDGARETQYF. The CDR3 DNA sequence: TGTGCCAGCAGCTTAAAAAACCCGGACGGGGCCCGAGAGACCCAGTACTTC.

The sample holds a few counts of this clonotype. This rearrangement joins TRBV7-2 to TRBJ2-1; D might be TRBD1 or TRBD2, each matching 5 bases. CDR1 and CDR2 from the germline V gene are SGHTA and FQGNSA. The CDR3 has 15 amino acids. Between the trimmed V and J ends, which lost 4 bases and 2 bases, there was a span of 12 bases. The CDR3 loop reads CASSYRDEAYNEQFF. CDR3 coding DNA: TGTGCCAGCAGCTACCGGGACGAGGCCTACAATGAGCAGTTCTTC.

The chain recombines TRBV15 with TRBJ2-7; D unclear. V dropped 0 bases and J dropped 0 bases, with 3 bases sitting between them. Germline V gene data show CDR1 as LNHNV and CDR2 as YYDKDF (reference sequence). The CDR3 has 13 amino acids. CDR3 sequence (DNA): TGTGCCACCAGCAGAGATCCCTCCTACGAGCAGTACTTC. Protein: CATSRDPSYEQYF. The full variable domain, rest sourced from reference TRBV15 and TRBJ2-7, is DAMVIQNPRYQVTQFGKPVTLSCSQTLNHNVMYWYQQKSSQAPKLLFHYYDKDFNNEADTPDNFQSRRPNTSFCFLDIRSPGLGDTAMYLCATSRDPSYEQYFGPGTRLTVT.

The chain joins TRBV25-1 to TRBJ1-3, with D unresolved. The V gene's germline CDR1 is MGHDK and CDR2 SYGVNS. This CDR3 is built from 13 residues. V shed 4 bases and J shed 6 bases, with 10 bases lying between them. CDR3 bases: TGTGCCAGCAGTGTGACATGGACAAACACCATATATTTT. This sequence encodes CASSVTWTNTIYF.

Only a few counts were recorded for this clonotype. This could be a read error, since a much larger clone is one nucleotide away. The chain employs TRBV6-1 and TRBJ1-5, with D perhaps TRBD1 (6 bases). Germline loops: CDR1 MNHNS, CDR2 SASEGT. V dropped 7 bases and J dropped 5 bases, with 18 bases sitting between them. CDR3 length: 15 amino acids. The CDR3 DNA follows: TGTGCCAGCACCCAAGGGGGGAACAGAGATCAGCCCCAGCATTTT. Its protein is CASTQGGNRDQPQHF.

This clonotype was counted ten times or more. CDR3 DNA sequence: TGTGCCAGCAGTGTCATAGGCAATCAGCCCCAGCATTTT. This codes for CASSVIGNQPQHF. This chain connects TRBV12-3 or TRBV12-4 to TRBJ1-5; no reliable D call. V was pared by 5 bases and J by 2 bases, with 7 bases between. This CDR3 comprises 13 residues.

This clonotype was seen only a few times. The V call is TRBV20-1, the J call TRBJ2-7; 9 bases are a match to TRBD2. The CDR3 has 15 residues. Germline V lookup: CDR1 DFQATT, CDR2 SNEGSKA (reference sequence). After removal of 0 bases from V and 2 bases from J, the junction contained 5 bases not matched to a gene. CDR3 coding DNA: TGCAGTGCTAGAGATAGTCAGCGGGGGGCCTACGAGCAGTACTTC. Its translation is CSARDSQRGAYEQYF.